These T cell receptor beta chains were read from a single sample in a study of blood T cell repertoires in COVID-19. Only in-frame clones appear in the TCRdb table, and some are missing; sequencing was by immunoSEQ multiplex PCR. The repertoire holds some 300,000 clones, roughly 90% seen once, with 1.7% in the top ten. Material for sequencing was PBMCs or T cells enriched from blood (not recorded which). These receptors all come from a woman aged 40 to 50 who had recovered from COVID-19. Each CDR3 is given without its conserved first and last residue. D genes are given only for firm matches.

D: TRBD1
V: TRBV7-2
J: TRBJ1-1
CDR3: ASSLGTGGGAF

D: .
V: TRBV6-1
J: TRBJ1-2
CDR3: ASSENWGLYGYT

D: TRBD2
V: TRBV4-1
J: TRBJ2-1
CDR3: ASSQDRRGGQF

D: .
V: TRBV11-2
J: TRBJ1-1
CDR3: ASSLDPNRFTEAF

D: TRBD1
V: TRBV5-1
J: TRBJ1-2
CDR3: ASSSPGQGPGGYT

D: .
V: TRBV5-4
J: TRBJ1-2
CDR3: ASSLEDMRRGYT

D: TRBD1
V: TRBV2
J: TRBJ2-6
CDR3: ASRRQGTSGANVLT

D: .
V: TRBV10-3
J: TRBJ1-1
CDR3: AISETQGEAF

D: .
V: TRBV6-6
J: TRBJ1-1
CDR3: ASSYVQGSNTEAF

D: TRBD1
V: TRBV18
J: TRBJ2-2
CDR3: ASSPPLGQGANTGELF

D: .
V: TRBV24-1
J: TRBJ1-6
CDR3: ATLSGLWGRTSYNSPLH

D: .
V: TRBV19
J: TRBJ1-2
CDR3: ASSISRRNYGYT

D: .
V: TRBV7-3
J: TRBJ2-1
CDR3: ASSPGGEQF

D: .
V: TRBV9
J: TRBJ2-3
CDR3: ASSRIGTSLGGATQY

D: TRBD1
V: TRBV7-9
J: TRBJ1-2
CDR3: ASSSDRGPLYGYT

D: .
V: TRBV5-1
J: TRBJ2-5
CDR3: ASSLAGLGGETQY

D: TRBD1
V: TRBV6-6
J: TRBJ1-2
CDR3: ASGQEGAYGYT

D: .
V: TRBV4-3
J: TRBJ2-2
CDR3: ASSQDWAREGKLF

D: TRBD1
V: TRBV6-5
J: TRBJ1-5
CDR3: ASSSTGAGNQPQH

D: .
V: TRBV6-5
J: TRBJ2-7
CDR3: ASSYSRQGSWGQY

D: .
V: TRBV30
J: TRBJ2-7
CDR3: AWSTPAGESSYEQY

D: .
V: TRBV9
J: TRBJ2-7
CDR3: ASSAQSSYEQY

D: TRBD2
V: TRBV27
J: TRBJ2-1
CDR3: ASSLSGVDYNEQF

D: .
V: TRBV7-8
J: TRBJ1-6
CDR3: ASSSGWNSPLH

D: .
V: TRBV18
J: TRBJ2-2
CDR3: ASQGPERTGELF

D: .
V: TRBV5-6
J: TRBJ2-3
CDR3: ASSFFADTQY

D: .
V: TRBV7-9
J: TRBJ2-7
CDR3: ASSFTPGSYEQY

D: .
V: TRBV15
J: TRBJ1-2
CDR3: ATSGQKGPT

D: .
V: TRBV2
J: TRBJ2-1
CDR3: ASSPRSSYNEQF

D: .
V: TRBV5-1
J: TRBJ2-5
CDR3: ASSSLTGDGETQY

D: TRBD2
V: TRBV6-2/TRBV6-3
J: TRBJ2-1
CDR3: ASSYSSQGLAGASYNEQF

D: TRBD2
V: TRBV13
J: TRBJ2-1
CDR3: ASSFAGGPNEQF

D: .
V: TRBV20-1
J: TRBJ1-4
CDR3: SARGGHELF

D: TRBD1
V: TRBV4-1
J: TRBJ2-3
CDR3: ASSQTQGVTDTQY

D: TRBD1
V: TRBV10-1
J: TRBJ2-1
CDR3: ASSRDRGRGEQF

D: TRBD2
V: TRBV5-4
J: TRBJ2-5
CDR3: ASSLTRGTQETQY

D: .
V: TRBV21-1
J: TRBJ1-1
CDR3: ASRVTGRGWGTEAF

D: .
V: TRBV9
J: TRBJ2-1
CDR3: ASSVAGSFSYNEQF

D: TRBD1
V: TRBV29-1
J: TRBJ1-1
CDR3: SGGTGVMNTEAF

D: TRBD1
V: TRBV10-3
J: TRBJ1-1
CDR3: AISRQGTEAF